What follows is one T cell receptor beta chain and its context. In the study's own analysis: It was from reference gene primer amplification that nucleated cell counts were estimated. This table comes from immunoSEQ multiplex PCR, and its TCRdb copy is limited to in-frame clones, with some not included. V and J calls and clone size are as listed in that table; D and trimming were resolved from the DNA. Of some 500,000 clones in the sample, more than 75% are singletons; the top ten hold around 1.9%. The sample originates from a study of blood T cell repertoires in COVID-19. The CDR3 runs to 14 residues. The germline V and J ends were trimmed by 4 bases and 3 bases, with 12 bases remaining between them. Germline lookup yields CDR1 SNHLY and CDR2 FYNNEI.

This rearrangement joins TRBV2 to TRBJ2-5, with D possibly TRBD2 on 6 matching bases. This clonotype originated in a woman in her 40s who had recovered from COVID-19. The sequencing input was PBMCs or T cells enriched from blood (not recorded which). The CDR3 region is CASSVFSGEETQYF. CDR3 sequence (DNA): TGTGCCAGCAGTGTGTTCTCGGGGGAAGAGACCCAGTACTTC.